Shown below are 4 T cell receptor beta chains from a single sample sequenced in a study of graft-versus-host responses after intestinal transplantation. Only in-frame clones appear in the TCRdb table, and some are missing; sequencing was by immunoSEQ multiplex PCR. The table has approximately 12,000 clones, 80% to 90% seen once. The material sequenced was PBMCs, taken around 130 days after transplant. The receptor set was obtained from a human patient who received an intestinal transplant, so some T cells may come from the graft donor.

The V call is TRBV27, the J call TRBJ2-2; TRBD2 matches at 7 bases. With V trimmed by 6 bases and J by 1 base, 8 bases remained unmatched. The CDR3 has 16 residues. The V gene's germline CDR1 is MNHEY and CDR2 SMNVEV (reference sequence). This CDR3 is CASSPGAGLNTGELFF. In nucleotides, the CDR3 is TGTGCCAGCAGCCCGGGAGCGGGACTGAACACCGGGGAGCTGTTTTTT.

V gene TRBV7-9 combines with J gene TRBJ2-1; D is unresolved. Trimming pared 5 bases from V and 3 bases from J, leaving 5 bases between. This CDR3 has 12 residues. Germline lookup yields CDR1 SEHNR and CDR2 FQNEAQ (reference sequence). The CDR3 here is CASSLDYNEQFF. The DNA for the CDR3 is TGTGCCAGCAGCCTGGACTACAATGAGCAGTTCTTC.

The rearrangement uses TRBV28 and TRBJ2-7; 10 bases are shared with TRBD1. The CDR3 sequence is 15 residues long. V trimming: 6 bases; J trimming: 4 bases; junction bases outside the gene matches: 9. Germline CDR1 reads MDHEN; CDR2 reads SYDVKM. The CDR3 DNA reads as TGTGCCAGCAGGACCTTGGGACAGGGGAAGTACGAGCAGTACTTC. Amino acid sequence: CASRTLGQGKYEQYF.

J is TRBJ2-7 and V is TRBV10-2; a possible D gene is TRBD2 (5 bases). Looked up from germline, CDR1 is WSHSY and CDR2 is SAAADI. V lost 7 bases and J lost 1, with 11 bases in between. The CDR3 runs to 13 residues. CDR3 nucleotides: TGCGCCAGCAAGGAAATAGCGTCCTACGAGCAGTACTTC. Translating it yields CASKEIASYEQYF.